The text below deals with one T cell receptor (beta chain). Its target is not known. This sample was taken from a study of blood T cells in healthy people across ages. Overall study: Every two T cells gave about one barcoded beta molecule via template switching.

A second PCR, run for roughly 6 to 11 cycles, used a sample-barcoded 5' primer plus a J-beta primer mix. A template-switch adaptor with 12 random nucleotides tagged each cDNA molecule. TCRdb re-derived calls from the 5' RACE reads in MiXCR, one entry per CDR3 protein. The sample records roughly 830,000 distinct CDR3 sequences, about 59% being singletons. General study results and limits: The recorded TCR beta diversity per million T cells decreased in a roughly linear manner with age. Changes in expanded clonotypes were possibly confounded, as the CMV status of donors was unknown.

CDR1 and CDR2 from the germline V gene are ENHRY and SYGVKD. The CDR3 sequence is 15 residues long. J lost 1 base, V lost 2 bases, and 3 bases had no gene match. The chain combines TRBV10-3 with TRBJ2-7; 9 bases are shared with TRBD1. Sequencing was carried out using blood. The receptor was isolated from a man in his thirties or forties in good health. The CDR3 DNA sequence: TGTGCCATCAGTGAGGCCGGGACAGGGTCCTACGAGCAGTACTTC. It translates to CAISEAGTGSYEQYF.